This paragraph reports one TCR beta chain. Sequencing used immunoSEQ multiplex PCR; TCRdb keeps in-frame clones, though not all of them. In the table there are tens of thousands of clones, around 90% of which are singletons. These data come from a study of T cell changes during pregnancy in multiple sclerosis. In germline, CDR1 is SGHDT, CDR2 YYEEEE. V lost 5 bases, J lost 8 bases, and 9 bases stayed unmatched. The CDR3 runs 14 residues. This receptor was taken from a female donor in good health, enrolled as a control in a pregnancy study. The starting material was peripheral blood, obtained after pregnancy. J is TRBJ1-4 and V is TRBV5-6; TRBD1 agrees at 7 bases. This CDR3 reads CASSSARGMEKLFF. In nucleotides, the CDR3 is TGTGCCAGCAGTTCCGCCAGGGGGATGGAAAAACTGTTTTTT.